One sample yielded the 21 T cell receptor beta chains listed below, sequenced in a study of regulatory T cells in long-lasting Graves disease. Building of the TCR beta libraries involved iRepertoire HTBI primers and Arm-PCR of CDR3 regions. Each CDR3 protein gets one entry after TCRdb re-called the multiplex PCR reads with MiXCR. This sample yields 440,000 or so distinct CDR3 sequences, of which 15% are seen a single time; over 15% belongs to the top ten. The time point was: newly diagnosed GD, antithyroid drugs for less than 3 months. Scientists built the TCR library using RNA that was extracted from PBMCs. A further study also used this sample, focusing on T cells in Graves' hyperthyroidism and ophthalmopathy.

Sequencing was performed on peripheral blood mononuclear cells (PBMCs), taken at new diagnosis, from a patient treated with antithyroid drugs. These receptors were collected from a woman aged 25 to 45 with Graves disease.

This clonotype showed up many times. The chain uses TRBV13 and TRBJ2-7; 7 bases fit TRBD1. The germline gives CDR1 PRHDT, CDR2 FYEKMQ (reference sequence). J gave up 2 bases and V 0 bases, and 4 bases lay outside the gene matches. The CDR3 totals 15 residues. Here the CDR3 DNA reads TGTGCCAGCAGCTTAGGCCCGGACAGGCCCTACGAGCAGTACTTC. Encoded protein: CASSLGPDRPYEQYF. The complete variable domain, with remaining parts taken from reference TRBV13 and TRBJ2-7, reads AAGVIQSPRHLIKEKRETATLKCYPIPRHDTVYWYQQGPGQDPQFLISFYEKMQSDKGSIPDRFSAQQFSDYHSELNMSSLELGDSALYFCASSLGPDRPYEQYFGPGTRLTVT.

V is TRBV12-3 or TRBV12-4 and J is TRBJ2-5; no reliable D call. V was clipped by 4 bases and J by 0 bases, with 6 bases between them. The CDR3 consists of 13 residues. The CDR3 spells CASSSPHQETQYF. CDR3 bases: TGTGCCAGCAGTTCCCCCCACCAAGAGACCCAGTACTTC.

This clonotype was picked up many times. The rearrangement joins TRBV3-1 to TRBJ2-3; TRBD2 agrees at 8 bases. The CDR3 extends over 16 amino acids. The V segment lost 1 base and the J segment 2 bases; nucleotides outside the gene matches: 5. Germline CDR1 LGHDT, CDR2 YNNKEL (reference sequence). CDR3 DNA: TGTGCCAGCAGCCAAGGGCTAGCGGGCTTCACAGATACGCAGTATTTT. Translated, it gives CASSQGLAGFTDTQYF.

The rearrangement joins TRBV4-1 to TRBJ1-2; no firm D call. Per germline, CDR1 MGHRA and CDR2 YSYEKL. V was shortened by 3 bases and J by 3 bases, with 14 bases between the two germline ends. The CDR3 extends over 15 amino acids. The CDR3 region is CASSQNPGVDYGYTF. CDR3 DNA: TGCGCCAGCAGCCAGAACCCGGGAGTCGACTATGGCTACACCTTC.

The J gene is TRBJ1-5, the V gene TRBV28; D unresolved. The V end lost 7 bases, the J end lost 3 bases, and 13 bases lay between the germline ends. CDR1 is MDHEN, CDR2 SYDVKM, per germline. The CDR3 loop spans 14 amino acids. CDR3 nucleotide sequence: TGTGCCAGCACCTCCGTCGGGAACAATCAGCCCCAGCATTTT. Protein: CASTSVGNNQPQHF.

This clonotype was seen a handful of times. The chain employs TRBV10-2 and TRBJ2-3; D may match TRBD1 or TRBD2 (5 bases each). The length of the CDR3 is 14 residues. The V and J ends lost 6 bases and 4 bases respectively, with 14 bases between them. CDR1 is WSHSY and CDR2 is SAAADI in the germline V gene. CDR3 sequence (DNA): TGCGCCAGCAGGGATGGTGGGGGAGCAGATACGCAGTATTTT. The encoded protein is CASRDGGGADTQYF.

This clonotype was counted ten times or more. The V gene is TRBV30, the J gene TRBJ1-5; a possible D gene is TRBD1 (5 bases). Trimming cost V 7 bases and J 3 bases, with 13 bases left between them. The CDR3 is 13 amino acids. From germline, CDR1 is GTSNPN and CDR2 SVGIG (reference sequence). The CDR3 DNA reads TGTGCCTCGGGGGGAGGCAACAATCAGCCCCAGCATTTT. This sequence encodes CASGGGNNQPQHF.

This clonotype was seen many times. V is TRBV18 and J is TRBJ1-6; tentative D call: TRBD1 (5 bases). CDR1 is KGHSH, CDR2 LQKENI, per germline. The CDR3 runs 15 residues. V lost 2 bases, J lost 7 bases, and 12 bases lay in between. CDR3 protein: CASSPVGAENSPLHF. Written as DNA, the CDR3 is TGTGCCAGCTCACCAGTAGGGGCCGAGAATTCACCCCTCCACTTT.

This sequence joins TRBV6-2 or TRBV6-3 and TRBJ2-2; 9 bases match TRBD1. The V segment lost 0 bases and the J segment 1 base; nucleotides outside the gene matches: 9. The CDR3 contains 19 residues. Germline CDR1 is MNHEY and CDR2 is SVGEGT. The CDR3 here is CASSYSTVGTGLNTGELFF. DNA of the CDR3: TGTGCCAGCAGTTACTCGACGGTCGGGACAGGGTTGAACACCGGGGAGCTGTTTTTT.

The chain couples TRBV12-3 or TRBV12-4 to TRBJ2-2, with D uncertain. The V gene lost 8 bases and the J gene lost 5 bases, with 12 bases spanning the gap. The CDR3 loop spans 13 amino acids. The CDR3 DNA follows: TGTGCCAGCCAAAAAACGGGTACCGGGGAGCTGTTTTTT. Residues: CASQKTGTGELFF.

This rearrangement joins TRBV6-1 to TRBJ2-1; D gene unclear. The CDR3 spans 14 residues. V gave up 0 bases and J gave up 8 bases, with 11 bases separating them. In germline, CDR1 is MNHNS, CDR2 SASEGT. This chain's CDR3 is CASSEAEGSYEQFF. CDR3 bases: TGTGCCAGCAGTGAAGCCGAAGGTTCCTATGAGCAGTTCTTC.

Only a few counts were recorded for this clonotype. The chain recombines TRBV12-3 or TRBV12-4 with TRBJ2-1; D may be TRBD2 (6 bases). The CDR3 covers 13 residues. V was cut by 5 bases and J by 10 bases, with 15 bases left in between. In nucleotides, the CDR3 is TGTGCCAGCAGTCCCGGGGGAGCGGAGGAGCAGTTCTTC. Translating it yields CASSPGGAEEQFF.

This clonotype has ten or more counts. The V gene is TRBV11-2, the J gene TRBJ2-1; 9 bases line up with TRBD1. Germline assignment: CDR1 SGHAT and CDR2 FQNNGV. The J segment lost 7 bases and the V segment lost 3 bases, leaving 7 bases of the junction unmatched. This CDR3 region has 15 residues. CDR3 DNA sequence: TGTGCCAGCAGCTTGTACGGACAGGGGTGGAATGAGCAGTTCTTC. Its translation: CASSLYGQGWNEQFF.

Ten or more counts support this clonotype. The genes are TRBV24-1 and TRBJ2-3; no firm D call. Germline CDR1 and CDR2: KGHDR and SFDVKD. V shed 7 bases and J shed 0 bases, with 4 bases lying between them. CDR3 length equals 12 residues. CDR3 amino acids: CATSSSTDTQYF. The CDR3 DNA reads TGTGCCACCAGCAGCAGCACAGATACGCAGTATTTT.

Only a few counts were recorded for this clonotype. The rearrangement uses TRBV19 and TRBJ2-6, with D uncertain. This CDR3 region has 15 residues. Germline assignment: CDR1 LNHDA and CDR2 SQIVND (reference sequence). V lost 7 bases and J 1 base, leaving 11 bases between the germline ends. CDR3 residues: CASTPYGSGANVLTF. In DNA, the CDR3 is TGTGCCAGTACCCCTTATGGGTCTGGGGCCAACGTCCTGACTTTC.

As concerns this clonotype: A read error may explain this, as a much larger clone is one base away. The rearrangement uses TRBV27 and TRBJ2-2; D could derive from TRBD1 or TRBD2 (5 bases each). Germline assignment: CDR1 MNHEY and CDR2 SMNVEV (reference sequence). The CDR3 runs 14 residues. The chain's CDR3 is CASSWGINTGELSF. DNA for the CDR3: TGTGCCAGCAGTTGGGGGATTAACACCGGGGAGCTGTCTTTT.

The chain couples TRBV20-1 to TRBJ2-7; either TRBD1 or TRBD2 may supply D (5 bases each). This CDR3 contains 15 residues. The germline CDR1 and CDR2 sequences are DFQATT and SNEGSKA (reference sequence). The ends were cut back, 6 bases at V and 5 bases at J, with 23 bases in the middle. The CDR3 sequence: CSASGTGGFHDEQYF. The CDR3 DNA reads TGCAGTGCCAGCGGTACAGGAGGATTCCACGACGAGCAGTACTTC.

The sample holds many counts of this clonotype. V gene TRBV9 combines with J gene TRBJ2-3; D may be TRBD1 or TRBD2 (6 bases each). Looked up from germline, CDR1 is SGDLS and CDR2 is YYNGEE. Trimming took off 0 bases at V and 4 bases at J, with 9 bases between the two ends. The CDR3 contains 14 residues. The CDR3 region has the DNA TGTGCCAGCAGCGTAGTCGGGGGCTCAGATACGCAGTATTTT. Protein: CASSVVGGSDTQYF.

V and J are TRBV19 and TRBJ2-3; D may be TRBD1 (6 bases). The germline V and J ends were trimmed by 9 bases and 1 base, with 17 bases remaining between them. Germline assignment: CDR1 LNHDA and CDR2 SQIVND (reference sequence). The CDR3 totals 15 residues. The CDR3 bases are TGTGCCAGCAAGATTTCCCAGGGGCGCACAGATACGCAGTATTTT. Its translation is CASKISQGRTDTQYF.

This clonotype was recorded a few times. This sequence joins TRBV4-1 and TRBJ2-1; TRBD1 is a possible D gene (6 bases). This CDR3 is built from 16 residues. The V gene lost 0 bases and the J gene lost 6 bases, with 15 bases spanning the gap. The germline CDR1 and CDR2 sequences are MGHRA and YSYEKL. CDR3 sequence: CASSQEALARGNEQFF. For the CDR3, the DNA is TGCGCCAGCAGCCAAGAGGCGCTAGCCAGGGGCAATGAGCAGTTCTTC.

This chain links TRBV24-1 with TRBJ2-5, with TRBD1 identical over 10 bases. The germline CDR1 and CDR2 sequences are KGHDR and SFDVKD. The V and J ends lost 0 bases and 5 bases, in that order; junction bases with no gene match: 5. This CDR3 is built from 16 residues. CDR3 in amino acids: CATSDLPGQGLETQYF. The CDR3 region has the DNA TGTGCCACCAGTGATTTGCCGGGACAGGGGCTGGAGACCCAGTACTTC.